The 27 T cell receptor beta chains below were found in one sample sequenced in a study of shared clonotypes between healthy human individuals. Repertoires were generated with immunoSEQ multiplex PCR, while TCRdb's copy carries only in-frame clones and drops some. The sample records roughly 1 million clones, around four fifths being singletons. The sequencing input was memory CD4+ T cells sorted from blood. Subset described: CD45RA-negative fraction. The receptor source for this set is a man aged 18 to 30 in good health.

This clone was picked up one time. The rearrangement joins TRBV7-9 to TRBJ2-2; possibly TRBD2 for D (5 bases). Germline values: CDR1 SEHNR, CDR2 FQNEAQ (reference sequence). V gave up 3 bases and J gave up 0 bases, with 11 bases separating them. This CDR3 region has 16 residues. The chain's CDR3 is CASSFRAATNTGELFF. The DNA of the CDR3 is TGTGCCAGCAGCTTCCGAGCGGCCACGAACACCGGGGAGCTGTTTTTT.

J is TRBJ1-6 and V is TRBV6-1; the D gene is possibly TRBD1 (6 bases). Germline V gives CDR1 MNHNS, CDR2 SASEGT. This CDR3 contains 17 residues. V gave up 4 bases and J gave up 0 bases, with 13 bases separating them. The CDR3 loop is CASSAPTGSSYNSPLHF. CDR3 coding DNA: TGTGCCAGCAGTGCTCCTACAGGGAGCTCCTATAATTCACCCCTCCACTTT.

The V gene is TRBV6-1, the J gene TRBJ2-7, with D possibly TRBD2 on 7 matching bases. Germline V CDR1 and CDR2: MNHNS, SASEGT. Between the trimmed V and J ends, which lost 10 bases and 2 bases, there was a span of 18 bases. This CDR3 is 14 amino acids long. The CDR3 protein is CATARGQTTYEQYF. The CDR3 DNA is TGTGCCACCGCGCGGGGGCAGACCACCTACGAGCAGTACTTC.

This chain joins TRBV6-1 and TRBJ2-7; the D gene could be TRBD1 or TRBD2 (5 bases each). From germline, CDR1 is MNHNS and CDR2 SASEGT. Trimming pared 7 bases from V and 2 bases from J, leaving 12 bases between. This CDR3 has 13 amino acids. The CDR3 region is CASISGPTYEQYF. The CDR3 DNA follows: TGTGCCAGCATATCGGGACCCACCTACGAGCAGTACTTC.

The rearrangement joins TRBV18 to TRBJ2-7; 7 bases map to TRBD2. The CDR3 sequence is 15 residues long. Trimming at V came to 6 bases and at J to 7 bases, leaving 15 bases not matched to a gene. Germline V lookup: CDR1 KGHSH, CDR2 LQKENI. CDR3 nucleotide sequence: TGTGCCAGCTCCGCCCACGCGGGAGCCGCGGTAGAGCAGTACTTC. It yields the protein CASSAHAGAAVEQYF.

This rearrangement joins TRBV18 to TRBJ2-7, with D perhaps matching TRBD1 (6 bases). The CDR3 runs 13 residues. Trimming left V 2 bases short and J 6 bases short, with 11 bases between. The germline gives CDR1 KGHSH, CDR2 LQKENI. CDR3 region: CASSPNTDSEQYF. The CDR3 coding sequence is TGTGCCAGCTCACCAAATACGGACAGCGAGCAGTACTTC.

This chain connects TRBV4-3 to TRBJ1-1, with D uncertain. Trimming left V 1 base short and J 1 base short, with 7 bases between. Germline V gene lookup returns CDR1 LGHNA and CDR2 YSLEER. The CDR3 consists of 14 residues. The CDR3 bases are TGCGCCAGCAGCCAAGCCCGGAGGAACACTGAAGCTTTCTTT. This codes for CASSQARRNTEAFF.

This chain connects TRBV4-3 to TRBJ2-2; no firm D call. The CDR3 runs to 15 residues. Trimming removed 1 base at V and 2 bases at J, with 8 bases between. Germline-derived CDR1 and CDR2 are LGHNA and YSLEER. The DNA for the CDR3 is TGCGCCAGCAGCCAAGTCCGCCTAAACACCGGGGAGCTGTTTTTT. Translating it yields CASSQVRLNTGELFF.

V is TRBV30 and J is TRBJ1-6; 7 bases line up with TRBD1. Trimming took 3 bases from V and 5 from J; bases not matched to a gene: 4. Germline CDR1 and CDR2: GTSNPN and SVGIG (reference sequence). The CDR3 is 14 amino acids. The CDR3 bases are TGTGCCTGGAGCCCACAGGGGAATAATTCACCCCTCCACTTT. Protein product: CAWSPQGNNSPLHF.

This clone was counted between two and nine times. Within the sample, other DNA sequences also encode this same CDR3. The J gene is TRBJ2-1, the V gene TRBV7-2, with D unclear. The germline V gene encodes CDR1 SGHTA and CDR2 FQGNSA. The V and J ends lost 1 base and 3 bases respectively, with 4 bases between them. This CDR3 contains 13 residues. The CDR3 loop is CASSLGSYNEQFF. The CDR3 DNA is TGTGCCAGCAGCTTAGGTAGCTACAATGAGCAGTTCTTC.

In its sample, this clone was seen once. The chain's CDR3 is CASSLGSPGPYNEQFF. The CDR3 bases are TGTGCCAGCAGCTTAGGCAGCCCCGGCCCCTACAATGAGCAGTTCTTC. This chain connects TRBV7-2 to TRBJ2-1, with D uncertain. Germline lookup yields CDR1 SGHTA and CDR2 FQGNSA. The CDR3 sequence is 16 residues long. Deletions cut 1 base from V and 2 bases from J, with 12 bases between. The whole variable domain, filled in from reference TRBV7-2 and TRBJ2-1, reads GAGVSQSPSNKVTEKGKDVELRCDPISGHTALYWYRQSLGQGLEFLIYFQGNSAPDKSGLPSDRFSAERTGGSVSTLTIQRTQQEDSAVYLCASSLGSPGPYNEQFFGPGTRLTVL.

Concerning this clone itself: Other DNA sequences of this sample code for an identical CDR3. The chain has TRBV19 and TRBJ1-2; D may be TRBD1 (5 bases). V lost 5 bases to trimming and J lost 2 bases, with 9 bases between them. Germline values: CDR1 LNHDA, CDR2 SQIVND (reference sequence). The length of the CDR3 is 13 residues. This CDR3 is CASSGRVNYGYTF. Here the CDR3 DNA reads TGTGCCAGTAGTGGCAGGGTGAACTATGGCTACACCTTC.

This clone was detected ten times or more. The V gene is TRBV5-1, the J gene TRBJ2-5; TRBD2 agrees at 12 bases. Germline CDR1 is SGHRS and CDR2 is YFSETQ. Losses at the gene ends were 4 bases for V and 2 bases for J; bases not matched to a gene: 12. The CDR3 totals 18 residues. The CDR3 DNA reads as TGCGCCAGCAGCGGAACCGGGACTAGCGGGCAACTTCAAGAGACCCAGTACTTC. It is translated as CASSGTGTSGQLQETQYF.

The rearrangement uses TRBV4-2 and TRBJ2-3, with D possibly TRBD2 on 6 matching bases. The germline gives CDR1 LGHNA, CDR2 YNFKEQ. The CDR3 runs to 17 residues. V gave up 4 bases and J gave up 1 base, with 18 bases separating them. CDR3 coding DNA: TGTGCCAGCAGCCGCAACTTAGAAGGGGAGGGCACAGATACGCAGTATTTT. Translating gives CASSRNLEGEGTDTQYF.

The chain couples TRBV11-3 to TRBJ2-7, with 7 nucleotides matching TRBD2. The CDR3 has 15 amino acids. The germline V gene encodes CDR1 SGHNT and CDR2 YENEEA. V trimming: 0 bases; J trimming: 5 bases; junction bases outside the gene matches: 7. In nucleotides, the CDR3 is TGTGCCAGCAGCTTAGACGGCGGGAGAACGGACGAGCAGTACTTC. Translated, it gives CASSLDGGRTDEQYF. The full variable domain, completed using reference TRBV11-3 and TRBJ2-7, is EAGVVQSPRYKIIEKKQPVAFWCNPISGHNTLYWYLQNLGQGPELLIRYENEEAVDDSQLPKDRFSAERLKGVDSTLKIQPAELGDSAVYLCASSLDGGRTDEQYFGPGTRLTVT.

The chain joins TRBV6-5 to TRBJ2-7; no firm D call. The CDR3 spans 11 residues. The germline CDR1 and CDR2 sequences are MNHEY and SVGAGI. Trimming took 1 base from V and 11 from J, leaving 9 bases between them. Here the CDR3 reads CASSYLEGKYF. Here the CDR3 DNA reads TGTGCCAGCAGTTACTTGGAAGGGAAGTACTTC.

This clone was found a few times. The rearrangement joins TRBV5-1 to TRBJ2-3; TRBD1 is a possible D gene (5 bases). The CDR3 has 19 residues. CDR1 and CDR2 (germline): SGHRS, YFSETQ. The ends were cut back, 1 base at V and 6 bases at J, with 27 bases in the middle. The CDR3 loop is CASSLISGGTAQARDTQYF. The CDR3 region has the DNA TGCGCCAGCAGCTTGATCTCGGGTGGAACCGCACAGGCTAGGGATACGCAGTATTTT.

The chain joins TRBV19 to TRBJ1-5, with D possibly matching TRBD1 (5 bases). The CDR3 sequence is 14 residues long. Germline loops: CDR1 LNHDA, CDR2 SQIVND (reference sequence). The V end was cut by 6 bases, the J end by 1 base, with 10 bases between. The CDR3 bases are TGTGCCAGTAGGGGGGATAAGAGCAATCAGCCCCAGCATTTT. Translation: CASRGDKSNQPQHF.

This clone has a count of ten or more. The chain combines TRBV5-8 with TRBJ1-4; D remains unclear. The CDR3 loop spans 14 amino acids. V was pared by 4 bases and J by 5 bases, with 12 bases between. Germline CDR1 SGHTS, CDR2 YDEGEE. The CDR3 DNA reads as TGTGCCAGCAGCCAGAGACAAGGGAATGAAAAACTGTTTTTT. Its protein product is CASSQRQGNEKLFF.

This chain joins TRBV5-5 and TRBJ2-7; D perhaps matches TRBD1 (6 bases). The CDR3 extends over 15 amino acids. V lost 1 base and J 1 base, leaving 12 bases between the germline ends. Germline CDR1 is SGHKS and CDR2 is YYEKEE (reference sequence). For the CDR3, the DNA is TGTGCCAGCAGCTTGTTTGGGCAGGGGTCCTACGAGCAGTACTTC. It is translated as CASSLFGQGSYEQYF.

This chain uses TRBV20-1 with TRBJ2-5; no clear D gene. There are 11 residues in the CDR3. V was trimmed by 7 bases and J by 2 bases, leaving 8 bases between them. Germline CDR1 is DFQATT and CDR2 is SNEGSKA (reference sequence). The CDR3 loop is CSVGAQETQYF. DNA for the CDR3: TGCAGTGTGGGCGCTCAAGAGACCCAGTACTTC.

V and J are TRBV7-8 and TRBJ2-7; weak D call: TRBD2 (5 bases). CDR3 length: 15 residues. Trimming shortened V by 1 base and J by 1 base, and 11 bases separated the two germline ends. CDR1 and CDR2 (germline): SGHVS, FQNEAQ. The CDR3 DNA reads TGTGCCAGCAGCTTAGGAAGCGGCTGGTCCTACGAGCAGTACTTC. Its translation is CASSLGSGWSYEQYF. Full variable domain (missing parts from reference TRBV7-8 and TRBJ2-7): GAGVSQSPRYKVAKRGQDVALRCDPISGHVSLFWYQQALGQGPEFLTYFQNEAQLDKSGLPSDRFFAERPEGSVSTLKIQRTQQEDSAVYLCASSLGSGWSYEQYFGPGTRLTVT.

The J gene is TRBJ1-2, the V gene TRBV19; TRBD1 matches at 11 bases. CDR1 is LNHDA, CDR2 SQIVND, per germline (reference sequence). The ends lost 3 bases at V and 6 bases at J; junction bases unmatched: 6. The CDR3 contains 15 residues. This chain's CDR3 is CASSMDRGPLDGYTF. The CDR3 nucleotides read TGTGCCAGTAGTATGGACAGGGGGCCGTTGGATGGCTACACCTTC.

The rearrangement links TRBV7-9 to TRBJ2-1; 8 nucleotides match TRBD1. Germline assignment: CDR1 SEHNR and CDR2 FQNEAQ (reference sequence). With 5 bases clipped from V and 9 bases from J, the junction kept 12 bases outside the gene matches. The CDR3 runs 15 residues. CDR3 loop: CASSRGQASGGEQFF. CDR3 bases: TGTGCCAGCAGCAGGGGACAGGCGAGCGGTGGTGAGCAGTTCTTC.

This sequence joins TRBV11-2 and TRBJ1-4; TRBD1 matches 7 bases. Germline CDR1 and CDR2: SGHAT and FQNNGV. The CDR3 is 15 amino acids. The J segment lost 5 bases and the V segment lost 0 bases, leaving 3 bases of the junction unmatched. CDR3: CASSLEGTVNEKLFF. DNA of the CDR3: TGTGCCAGCAGCTTAGAGGGGACAGTCAATGAAAAACTGTTTTTT.

This clone was recorded only once. The J gene is TRBJ1-6, the V gene TRBV7-2; D gene uncertain. V lost 5 bases and J 11 bases, leaving 16 bases between the germline ends. Germline-derived CDR1 and CDR2 are SGHTA and FQGNSA. The CDR3 contains 14 residues. CDR3 residues: CASSTAGSDPPLHF. The CDR3 bases are TGTGCCAGCAGCACTGCGGGGTCGGACCCACCCCTCCACTTT. The whole variable domain, remainder taken from reference TRBV7-2 and TRBJ1-6, is GAGVSQSPSNKVTEKGKDVELRCDPISGHTALYWYRQSLGQGLEFLIYFQGNSAPDKSGLPSDRFSAERTGGSVSTLTIQRTQQEDSAVYLCASSTAGSDPPLHFGNGTRLTVT.

V usage is TRBV28 and J usage is TRBJ1-6; a possible D gene is TRBD1 (6 bases). The germline V gene has CDR1 MDHEN and CDR2 SYDVKM. The CDR3 extends over 22 amino acids. V dropped 1 base and J dropped 0 bases, with 25 bases sitting between them. For the CDR3, the DNA is TGTGCCAGCAGTTTATTCTCACAGGGCAAGGGCAAATTCAGCTCCTATAATTCACCCCTCCACTTT. The encoded protein is CASSLFSQGKGKFSSYNSPLHF.